One T cell receptor (beta chain) is described in this entry. Its specificity is not known. The sample is drawn from a study of T cell responses to AZD1222 COVID-19 vaccine. Study-wide results and limits: It was only after the peak T cell response that any repertoires were sampled.

V lost 3 bases and J 7 bases, leaving 9 bases between the germline ends. The V gene's germline CDR1 is LNHDA and CDR2 SQIVND (reference sequence). The CDR3 has 12 residues. Clones were read by immunoSEQ multiplex PCR, and TCRdb kept only the in-frame ones, dropping some. This sample has some 150,000 clones, with around nine tenths found just once. Source: peripheral blood, taken on day 0 of MenACWY control vaccination. The chain combines TRBV19 with TRBJ1-1; the D gene is possibly TRBD1 (5 bases). The clonotype comes from an adult in good health. The DNA of the CDR3 is TGTGCCAGTAGTATGCCGAGGGGTGAAGCTTTCTTT. This sequence encodes CASSMPRGEAFF.